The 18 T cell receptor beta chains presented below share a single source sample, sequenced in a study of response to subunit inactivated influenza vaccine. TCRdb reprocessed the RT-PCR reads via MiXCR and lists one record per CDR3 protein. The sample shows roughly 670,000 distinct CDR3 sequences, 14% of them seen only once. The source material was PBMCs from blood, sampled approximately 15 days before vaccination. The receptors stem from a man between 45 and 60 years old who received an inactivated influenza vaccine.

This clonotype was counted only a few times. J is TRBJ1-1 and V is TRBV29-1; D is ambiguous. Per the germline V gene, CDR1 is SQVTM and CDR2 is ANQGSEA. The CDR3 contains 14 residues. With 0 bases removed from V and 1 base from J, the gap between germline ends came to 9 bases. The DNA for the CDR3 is TGCAGCGTTGAAGATCGGCTGGGGAACACTGAAGCTTTCTTT. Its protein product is CSVEDRLGNTEAFF.

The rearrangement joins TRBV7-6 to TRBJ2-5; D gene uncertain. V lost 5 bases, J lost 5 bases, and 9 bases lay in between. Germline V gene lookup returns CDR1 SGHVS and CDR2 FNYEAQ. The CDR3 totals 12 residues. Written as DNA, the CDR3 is TGTGCCAGCAGCGGTTCGGACGAGACCCAGTACTTC. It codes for CASSGSDETQYF.

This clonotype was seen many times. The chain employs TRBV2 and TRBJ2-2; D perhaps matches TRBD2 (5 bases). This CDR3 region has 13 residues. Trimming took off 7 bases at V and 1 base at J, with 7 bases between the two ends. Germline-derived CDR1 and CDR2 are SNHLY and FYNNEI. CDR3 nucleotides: TGTGCCAGCAAGGACTGGAACACCGGGGAGCTGTTTTTT. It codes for CASKDWNTGELFF.

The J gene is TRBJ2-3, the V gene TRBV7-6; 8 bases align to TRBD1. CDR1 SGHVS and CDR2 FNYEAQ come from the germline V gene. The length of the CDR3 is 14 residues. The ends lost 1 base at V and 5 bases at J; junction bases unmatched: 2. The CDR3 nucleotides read TGTGCCAGCAGCTTAGGGACAGGGAGAGATACGCAGTATTTT. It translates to CASSLGTGRDTQYF.

This CDR3 is CSARFLAGADEQYF. DNA for the CDR3: TGCAGTGCTAGATTCCTAGCAGGGGCTGACGAGCAGTACTTC. This sequence joins TRBV20-1 and TRBJ2-7, with TRBD1 as a possible D gene (6 bases). The germline V gene has CDR1 DFQATT and CDR2 SNEGSKA (reference sequence). There are 14 residues in the CDR3. V lost 2 bases and J 5 bases, leaving 16 bases between the germline ends.

Written as DNA, the CDR3 is TGCGCCAGCAGCTCGGCCCACGTCTACAATGAGCAGTTCTTC. Protein sequence: CASSSAHVYNEQFF. J is TRBJ2-1 and V is TRBV5-1, with D unresolved. V was cut by 3 bases and J by 3 bases, with 10 bases left in between. Germline V gene data show CDR1 as SGHRS and CDR2 as YFSETQ. The length of the CDR3 is 14 residues.

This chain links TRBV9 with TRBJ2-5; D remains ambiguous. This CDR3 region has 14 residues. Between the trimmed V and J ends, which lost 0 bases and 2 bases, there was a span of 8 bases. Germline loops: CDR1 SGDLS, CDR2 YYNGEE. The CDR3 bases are TGTGCCAGCAGCGTAGGGTGGAGTCAAGAGACCCAGTACTTC. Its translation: CASSVGWSQETQYF.

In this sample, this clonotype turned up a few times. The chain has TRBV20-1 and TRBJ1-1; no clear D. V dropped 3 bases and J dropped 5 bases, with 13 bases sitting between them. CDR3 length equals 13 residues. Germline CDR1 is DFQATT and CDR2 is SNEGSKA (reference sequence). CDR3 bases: TGCAGTGCTAGCTCTGCGTCTCGGACTGAAGCTTTCTTT. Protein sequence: CSASSASRTEAFF.

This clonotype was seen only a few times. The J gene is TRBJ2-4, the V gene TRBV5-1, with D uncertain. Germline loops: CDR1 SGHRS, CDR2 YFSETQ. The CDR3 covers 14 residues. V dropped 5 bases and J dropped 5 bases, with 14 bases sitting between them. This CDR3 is CASRRSQDQNIQYF. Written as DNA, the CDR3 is TGCGCCAGCAGACGGTCGCAGGATCAAAACATTCAGTACTTC.

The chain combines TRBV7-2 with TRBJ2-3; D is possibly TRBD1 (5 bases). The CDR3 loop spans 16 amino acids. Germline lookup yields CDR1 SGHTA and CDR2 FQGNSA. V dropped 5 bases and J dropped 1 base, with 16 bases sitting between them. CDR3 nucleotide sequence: TGTGCCAGCAGCCTACAAAGGGGTATCGGCACAGATACGCAGTATTTT. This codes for CASSLQRGIGTDTQYF.

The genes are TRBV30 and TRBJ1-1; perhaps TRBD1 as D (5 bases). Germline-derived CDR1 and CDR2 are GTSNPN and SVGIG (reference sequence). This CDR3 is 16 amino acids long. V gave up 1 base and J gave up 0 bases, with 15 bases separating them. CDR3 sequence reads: CAWSGRRGGLNTEAFF. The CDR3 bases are TGTGCCTGGAGTGGAAGGCGGGGGGGTCTGAACACTGAAGCTTTCTTT.

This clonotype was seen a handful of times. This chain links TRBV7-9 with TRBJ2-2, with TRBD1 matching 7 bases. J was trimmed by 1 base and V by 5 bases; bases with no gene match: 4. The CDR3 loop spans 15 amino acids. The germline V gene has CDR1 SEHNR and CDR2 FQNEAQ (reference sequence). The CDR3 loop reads CASSQRQGNTGELFF. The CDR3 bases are TGTGCCAGCAGCCAAAGACAGGGGAACACCGGGGAGCTGTTTTTT.

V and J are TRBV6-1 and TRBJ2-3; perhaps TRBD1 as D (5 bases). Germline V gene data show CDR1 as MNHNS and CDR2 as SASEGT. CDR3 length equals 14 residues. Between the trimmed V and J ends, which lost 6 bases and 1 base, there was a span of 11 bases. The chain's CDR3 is CASRQDRGTDTQYF. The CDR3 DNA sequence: TGTGCCAGCAGACAGGACCGGGGCACAGATACGCAGTATTTT.

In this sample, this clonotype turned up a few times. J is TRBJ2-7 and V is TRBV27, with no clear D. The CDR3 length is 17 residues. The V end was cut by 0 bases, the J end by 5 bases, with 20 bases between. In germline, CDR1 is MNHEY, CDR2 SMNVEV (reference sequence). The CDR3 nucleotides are TGTGCCAGCAGTTTATCGGCCAATGCAGTAGGTATAAACGAGCAGTACTTC. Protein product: CASSLSANAVGINEQYF.

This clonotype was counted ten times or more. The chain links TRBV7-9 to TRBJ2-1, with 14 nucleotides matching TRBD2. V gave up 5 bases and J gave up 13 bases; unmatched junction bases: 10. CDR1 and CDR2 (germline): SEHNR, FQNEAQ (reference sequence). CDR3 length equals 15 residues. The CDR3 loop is CASSPFGLAGGLQFF. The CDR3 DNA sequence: TGTGCCAGCAGCCCTTTCGGACTAGCGGGAGGACTTCAGTTCTTC.

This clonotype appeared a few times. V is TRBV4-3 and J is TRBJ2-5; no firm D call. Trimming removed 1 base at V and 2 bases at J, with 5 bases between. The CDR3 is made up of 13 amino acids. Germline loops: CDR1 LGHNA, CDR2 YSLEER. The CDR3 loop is CASSQAFQETQYF. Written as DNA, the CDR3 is TGCGCCAGCAGCCAAGCGTTTCAAGAGACCCAGTACTTC.

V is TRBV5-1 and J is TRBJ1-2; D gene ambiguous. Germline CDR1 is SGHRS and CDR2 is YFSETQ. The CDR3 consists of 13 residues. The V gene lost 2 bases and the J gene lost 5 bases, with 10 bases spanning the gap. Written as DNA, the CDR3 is TGCGCCAGCAGCTTTGCGGACGGGTATGGCTACACCTTC. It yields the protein CASSFADGYGYTF.

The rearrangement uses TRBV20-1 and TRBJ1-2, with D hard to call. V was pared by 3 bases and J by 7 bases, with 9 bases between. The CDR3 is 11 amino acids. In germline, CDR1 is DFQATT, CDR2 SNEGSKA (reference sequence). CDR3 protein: CSASTLTGYTF. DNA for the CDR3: TGCAGTGCTAGTACTTTAACTGGCTACACCTTC.